Sequencing of this TCR beta chain was carried out in a study of cytomegalovirus exposure and HLA in healthy donors. In the PCR, 60 Vbeta and 13 Jbeta primers were used. Clones were read by immunoSEQ multiplex PCR, and TCRdb kept only the in-frame ones, dropping some. This repertoire includes some 110,000 clones. This CDR3 region has 15 residues. V gave up 4 bases and J gave up 2 bases, with 16 bases separating them. Per the germline V gene, CDR1 is SGDLS and CDR2 is YYNGEE. The receptor comes from a man in his late teens or twenties in good health and CMV-seronegative. The chain uses TRBV9 and TRBJ2-7; D might be TRBD2 (6 bases). Material: PBMCs. The CDR3 DNA sequence: TGTGCCAGCAGCCCCGGTTCCGGCGGGACCTACGAGCAGTACTTC. Translating it yields CASSPGSGGTYEQYF.